The 26 T cell receptor beta chains presented below share a single source sample, sequenced in a study of read filtering for tumor transcriptome and immune sequencing. Molecular barcoded adaptors covering alpha/delta and beta/gamma chains were used on approximately 400 ng RNA. TCRdb fed the reads into MiXCR, producing one record per CDR3 protein. Of 57,000 or so distinct CDR3 sequences listed, about 21% are singletons. Sequenced: a population of CD138-negative cells sorted from bone marrow. Receptor source: a donor at least 40 years old with multiple myeloma.

The J gene is TRBJ1-4, the V gene TRBV7-9, with TRBD1 matching 10 bases. The trim removed 7 bases at V and 8 bases at J, leaving 7 bases unmatched. Germline V gene data show CDR1 as SEHNR and CDR2 as FQNEAQ (reference sequence). The CDR3 consists of 14 residues. The CDR3 coding sequence is TGTGCCAGCACCAAAGGGACAGGGGAAGAAAAACTGTTTTTT. The encoded protein is CASTKGTGEEKLFF.

For this clonotype: This clone may be a read error of a much larger clone one base away. The chain has TRBV12-3 or TRBV12-4 and TRBJ2-4; D possibly corresponds to TRBD1 (6 bases). The CDR3 is made up of 15 amino acids. Trimming took off 5 bases at V and 6 bases at J, with 17 bases between the two ends. CDR3 nucleotide sequence: TGTGCCAGCAGTCCCTACAGGGATTCCATAAACATTCAGTACTTC. This encodes CASSPYRDSINIQYF.

The table lists this clonotype with many counts. This chain uses TRBV11-3 with TRBJ2-7; 7 positions agree with TRBD2. Germline CDR1 is SGHNT and CDR2 is YENEEA. CDR3 size: 15 residues. Trimming cost V 4 bases and J 0 bases; bases outside gene matches: 6. The CDR3 region is CASSWEGTASYEQYF. The DNA for the CDR3 is TGTGCCAGCAGCTGGGAGGGGACTGCCTCCTACGAGCAGTACTTC. Complete variable domain (other parts from reference TRBV11-3 and TRBJ2-7): EAGVVQSPRYKIIEKKQPVAFWCNPISGHNTLYWYLQNLGQGPELLIRYENEEAVDDSQLPKDRFSAERLKGVDSTLKIQPAELGDSAVYLCASSWEGTASYEQYFGPGTRLTVT.

With respect to this clonotype: The CDR3 does not close with the conserved phenylalanine or tryptophan, likely indicating a read error. Because the CDR3's place on the DNA is in doubt, the DNA is left out and the CDR3 is given as listed by TCRdb. The V call is TRBV7-9, the J call TRBJ1-1. CDR1 and CDR2 from the germline V gene are SEHNR and FQNEAQ (reference sequence). The CDR3 spans 14 amino acids, including both terminal residues. The CDR3 sequence is CASSYGVGYTEAFL.

This clonotype was picked up many times. The chain recombines TRBV5-1 with TRBJ2-1; D might be TRBD1 (6 bases). The V end was cut by 1 base, the J end by 7 bases, with 12 bases between. The CDR3 runs to 14 residues. Looked up from germline, CDR1 is SGHRS and CDR2 is YFSETQ. The CDR3 is CASSLQGSGNEQFF. As DNA, the CDR3 is TGCGCCAGCAGCTTGCAGGGGTCCGGAAATGAGCAGTTCTTC.

This clonotype was counted at least ten times. V is TRBV19 and J is TRBJ2-1; no clear D. This CDR3 is 15 amino acids long. V lost 0 bases and J 7 bases, leaving 13 bases between the germline ends. Germline V CDR1 and CDR2: LNHDA, SQIVND (reference sequence). CDR3: CASSIESLGWNEQFF. The CDR3 region has the DNA TGTGCCAGTAGTATAGAAAGTCTAGGGTGGAATGAGCAGTTCTTC.

This clonotype was observed at least ten times. The chain is built from TRBV4-1 and TRBJ2-1, with TRBD2 identical over 11 bases. This CDR3 is 17 amino acids long. The V and J ends lost 3 bases and 12 bases, in that order; junction bases with no gene match: 16. CDR1 and CDR2 (germline): MGHRA, YSYEKL. Here the CDR3 DNA reads TGCGCCAGCAGCCAGGCCACGGGACTAGCGGAAAGCCCAGGGCAGTTCTTC. Translating it yields CASSQATGLAESPGQFF.

This clonotype was counted many times. The genes are TRBV21-1 and TRBJ1-5; TRBD1, the D gene given by the table, was not confirmed from the DNA. TRBV21-1 is classified as a pseudogene. This CDR3 comprises 17 residues. The CDR3 bases are TGTGCCAGCAGCAAAGTTAGGCGGGGCCGTGGCAATCAGCCCCAGCATTTT. This gives the protein CASSKVRRGRGNQPQHF.

This clonotype was recorded at least ten times. V and J are TRBV20-1 and TRBJ2-5, with D unresolved. This CDR3 is 12 amino acids long. CDR1 is DFQATT and CDR2 is SNEGSKA in the germline V gene (reference sequence). Trimming shortened V by 0 bases and J by 4 bases, and 6 bases separated the two germline ends. The CDR3 region is CSARDPVETQYF. The DNA for the CDR3 is TGCAGTGCTAGAGATCCCGTAGAGACCCAGTACTTC.

About this clonotype: Just one base apart from a much larger clone, this may be a read error. The conserved final phenylalanine or tryptophan is absent from the CDR3, which likely points to a read error. The rearrangement joins TRBV7-3 to TRBJ2-1; 7 bases are shared with TRBD2. The CDR3 runs to 17 residues. Germline CDR1 is SGHTA and CDR2 is FQGTGA. V shed 1 base, J shed 4 bases, and the junction held 10 bases outside the gene matches. CDR3 sequence: CASSLRLSAGVYNEQFL. DNA for the CDR3: TGTGCCAGCAGCTTAAGGTTGTCGGCGGGAGTGTACAATGAGCAGTTCCTC.

With respect to this clonotype: The missing conserved phenylalanine or tryptophan at the end of this CDR3 makes a read error likely. The gene calls are TRBV12-3 or TRBV12-4 and TRBJ1-1, with TRBD1 matching over 7 bases. CDR3 length: 16 amino acids. The trim removed 4 bases at V and 8 bases at J, leaving 16 bases unmatched. CDR3 sequence: CASSSLVATGNWEAFL. As DNA, the CDR3 is TGTGCCAGCAGTTCATTGGTTGCGACAGGGAACTGGGAAGCTTTCCTC.

This clonotype occurred a few times. This sequence joins TRBV6-6 and TRBJ1-5, with D possibly TRBD1 on 6 matching bases. V was pared by 5 bases and J by 9 bases, with 17 bases between. The CDR3 loop spans 14 amino acids. Germline V gene lookup returns CDR1 MNHNY and CDR2 SVGAGI (reference sequence). The CDR3 here is CASSPGTPSRPQHF. The CDR3 DNA is TGTGCCAGCAGTCCCGGGACACCGTCGAGGCCCCAGCATTTT.

This clonotype was seen many times. The chain combines TRBV5-1 with TRBJ2-5; 11 bases match TRBD2. The trim removed 3 bases at V and 3 bases at J, leaving 7 bases unmatched. Germline loops: CDR1 SGHRS, CDR2 YFSETQ. The CDR3 has 16 residues. The CDR3 spells CASSSNSGGAKETQYF. DNA for the CDR3: TGCGCCAGCAGCTCCAATAGCGGGGGGGCAAAAGAGACCCAGTACTTC.

In its sample, this clonotype ranks as medium-sized. The V call is TRBV28, the J call TRBJ2-2; possible D gene TRBD1, 6 bases. CDR1 MDHEN and CDR2 SYDVKM come from the germline V gene. Trimming took 2 bases from V and 4 from J, leaving 29 bases between them. The CDR3 spans 21 residues. In DNA, the CDR3 is TGTGCCAGCAGTTTACGGAATGTTCGATTAAGTCAGGGGACGCTCACCGGGGAGCTGTTTTTT. Translated: CASSLRNVRLSQGTLTGELFF.

To note about this clonotype: The CDR3 does not end in the conserved phenylalanine or tryptophan, so this is likely a read error. This chain links TRBV12-3 or TRBV12-4 with TRBJ2-1; 11 bases map to TRBD2. J gave up 7 bases and V 3 bases, and 5 bases lay outside the gene matches. This CDR3 comprises 15 residues. CDR3 nucleotide sequence: TGTGCCAGCAGTTTTGTAGCGGGAGGGAGTAATGAGCAGTTCCTC. Amino acids: CASSFVAGGSNEQFL.

The rearrangement joins TRBV24-1 to TRBJ2-3; unclear D gene. The CDR3 spans 11 residues. The germline V gene has CDR1 KGHDR and CDR2 SFDVKD. Trimming removed 7 bases at V and 5 bases at J, with 6 bases between. The CDR3 DNA reads as TGTGCCACCAGCATGGAAGATACGCAGTATTTT. Protein sequence: CATSMEDTQYF.

This clonotype was picked up one time. The junction departs from the called germline gene at one end, perhaps through a read error. V is TRBV11-2 and J is TRBJ2-1; tentatively, D is TRBD1 or TRBD2 (5 bases each). Germline CDR1 and CDR2: SGHAT and FQNNGV. The CDR3 is 13 residues long. CDR3 nucleotides: TGTGCCAGCAGATCGGGACCACTGTTGGAGCAGTTCTTT. It yields the protein CASRSGPLLEQFF.

This clonotype was recorded many times. The chain is built from TRBV20-1 and TRBJ2-1, with TRBD1 matching over 9 bases. Germline V CDR1 and CDR2: DFQATT, SNEGSKA (reference sequence). V shed 6 bases, J shed 4 bases, and the junction held 10 bases outside the gene matches. The CDR3 runs 15 residues. The CDR3 is CSAIRGQGYYNEQFF. Here the CDR3 DNA reads TGCAGTGCGATTCGGGGACAGGGTTATTACAATGAGCAGTTCTTC.

V gene TRBV28 combines with J gene TRBJ2-5, with D perhaps assigned TRBD1 or TRBD2 (6 bases each). This CDR3 is built from 15 residues. The V end lost 3 bases, the J end lost 1 base, and 12 bases lay between the germline ends. The germline CDR1 and CDR2 sequences are MDHEN and SYDVKM. The DNA of the CDR3 is TGTGCCAGCAGTTTGGTGGAGGGGGGCCAAGAGACCCAGTACTTC. Translation gives CASSLVEGGQETQYF.

This sequence joins TRBV2 and TRBJ1-1, with D possibly being TRBD1 (5 bases). V lost 5 bases to trimming and J lost 6 bases, with 13 bases between them. This CDR3 contains 13 residues. CDR1 is SNHLY and CDR2 is FYNNEI in the germline V gene. The CDR3 nucleotides read TGTGCCAGCAGTTTTGGGACGGAGGCTGAAGCTTTCTTT. Protein product: CASSFGTEAEAFF.

This clonotype was recorded at least ten times. The chain links TRBV29-1 to TRBJ2-6, with D unresolved. Trimming stripped 6 bases from V and 0 bases from J, with 6 bases between. The CDR3 is 13 amino acids. Germline V gene data show CDR1 as SQVTM and CDR2 as ANQGSEA. CDR3 residues: CSVQSSGANVLTF. CDR3 DNA: TGCAGCGTACAGAGCTCTGGGGCCAACGTCCTGACTTTC.

The table lists this clonotype with many counts. The rearrangement joins TRBV10-1 to TRBJ2-2; D is uncertain. Trimming pared 3 bases from V and 5 bases from J, leaving 4 bases between. The CDR3 runs to 12 residues. Germline CDR1 and CDR2: WNHNN and SYGVQD (reference sequence). In DNA form, the CDR3 reads TGCGCCAGCAGTGACCAGACCGGGGAGCTGTTTTTT. This encodes CASSDQTGELFF.

As regards this clonotype: This may arise from a read error, as a much more abundant clone is one base away. The chain employs TRBV7-3 and TRBJ2-3; 7 bases line up with TRBD1. CDR3 length: 15 residues. The J segment lost 2 bases and the V segment lost 5 bases, leaving 7 bases of the junction unmatched. Germline V CDR1 and CDR2: SGHTA, FQGTGA. The CDR3 here is CASSIKGAATDTQYF. CDR3 DNA sequence: TGTGCCAGCAGCATAAAGGGGGCGGCCACAGATACGCAGTATTTT.

Worth noting for this clonotype: This may be a read error, as it is one base from a much larger clone. The CDR3 end shows no conserved phenylalanine or tryptophan, and so a read error is likely. Because the CDR3's place on the DNA is in doubt, the DNA is left out and the CDR3 is given as listed by TCRdb. V is TRBV29-1 and J is TRBJ2-1; the table names TRBD1, a call not compared with the DNA. Germline V gives CDR1 SQVTM, CDR2 ANQGSEA. Inclusive of both ends, the CDR3 amounts to 11 amino acids. CDR3 residues: CSVEYRVVRFL.

This clonotype came up many times. The J gene is TRBJ1-4, the V gene TRBV2, with a possible D match to TRBD1 (5 bases). V was pared by 7 bases and J by 5 bases, with 11 bases between. This CDR3 comprises 13 residues. From germline, CDR1 is SNHLY and CDR2 FYNNEI. The chain's CDR3 is CASMRDLNEKLFF. The CDR3 nucleotides read TGTGCCAGCATGCGGGACCTAAATGAAAAACTGTTTTTT. The full variable domain, its missing parts supplied by reference TRBV2 and TRBJ1-4, is EPEVTQTPSHQVTQMGQEVILRCVPISNHLYFYWYRQILGQKVEFLVSFYNNEISEKSEIFDDQFSVERPDGSNFTLKIRSTKLEDSAMYFCASMRDLNEKLFFGSGTQLSVL.

This clonotype appeared many times. The chain uses TRBV24-1 and TRBJ2-1; a possible D gene is TRBD1 (6 bases). Germline lookup yields CDR1 KGHDR and CDR2 SFDVKD. The V and J ends lost 10 bases and 5 bases respectively, with 23 bases between them. The CDR3 runs 16 residues. The CDR3 nucleotides read TGTGCCACTGGTAAGAGAGGGGGACACCTAAACAATGAGCAGTTCTTC. Translated, it gives CATGKRGGHLNNEQFF.